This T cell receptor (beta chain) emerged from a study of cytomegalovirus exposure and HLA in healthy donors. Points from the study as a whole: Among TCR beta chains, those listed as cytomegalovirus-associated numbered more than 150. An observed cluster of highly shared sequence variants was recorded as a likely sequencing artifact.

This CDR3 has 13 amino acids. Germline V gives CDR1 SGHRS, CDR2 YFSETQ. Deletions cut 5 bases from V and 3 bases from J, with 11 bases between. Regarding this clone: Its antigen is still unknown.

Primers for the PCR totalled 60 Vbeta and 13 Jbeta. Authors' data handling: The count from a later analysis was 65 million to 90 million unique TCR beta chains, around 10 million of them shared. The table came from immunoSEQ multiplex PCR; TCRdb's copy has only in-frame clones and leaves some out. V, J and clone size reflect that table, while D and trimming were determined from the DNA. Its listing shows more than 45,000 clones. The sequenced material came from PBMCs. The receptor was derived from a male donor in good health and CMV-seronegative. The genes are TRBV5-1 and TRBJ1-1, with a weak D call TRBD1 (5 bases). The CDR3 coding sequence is TGCGCCAGCAGGTGGGGGGTGGACACTGAAGCTTTCTTT. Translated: CASRWGVDTEAFF.